Shown below are 16 T cell receptor beta chains from a single sample sequenced in a study of T-cell memory formation after mild COVID-19. Via MiXCR, TCRdb re-called the 5' RACE reads, giving one row per CDR3 protein. The sample contains about 260,000 distinct CDR3 sequences, 15% to 20% of which appear only once. Sequenced sample: PBMCs or a T cell subset sorted from them (not recorded which). The receptors here all came from a man between 18 and 29 years old who had mild COVID-19 (a few samples of this study predate the infection). Cell type and time point are not known.

The V and J genes are TRBV19 and TRBJ2-7, with D tentatively TRBD2 (6 bases). The CDR3 loop spans 15 amino acids. Trimming stripped 5 bases from V and 0 bases from J, with 14 bases between. Germline assignment: CDR1 LNHDA and CDR2 SQIVND (reference sequence). The CDR3, as DNA: TGTGCCAGTAGTTCCGGGGGTTGGAGCTCCTACGAGCAGTACTTC. It translates to CASSSGGWSSYEQYF.

The chain's CDR3 is CASSHLGKETQYF. The CDR3 DNA follows: TGCGCCAGCAGCCACCTGGGGAAAGAGACCCAGTACTTC. The chain recombines TRBV4-1 with TRBJ2-5; D is undetermined. CDR1 is MGHRA, CDR2 YSYEKL, per germline. The length of the CDR3 is 13 residues. Trimming stripped 3 bases from V and 3 bases from J, with 8 bases between.

The chain couples TRBV11-2 to TRBJ1-6, with 7 bases matching TRBD1. CDR3 length: 17 amino acids. The germline CDR1 and CDR2 sequences are SGHAT and FQNNGV. Trimming removed 4 bases from V and 6 bases from J; junction bases left unmatched: 12. The CDR3 here is CASSSSSRGTFNSPLHF. CDR3 bases: TGTGCCAGCAGCTCGAGCTCCAGGGGGACCTTTAATTCACCCCTCCACTTT.

The chain couples TRBV5-1 to TRBJ2-1; TRBD1 is a possible D gene (6 bases). CDR1 SGHRS and CDR2 YFSETQ come from the germline V gene. This CDR3 has 16 amino acids. Deletions cut 1 base from V and 1 base from J, with 12 bases between. The CDR3 loop is CASSLYDRTSYNEQFF. CDR3 DNA sequence: TGCGCCAGCAGCTTGTACGACAGGACGTCCTACAATGAGCAGTTCTTC.

The chain couples TRBV7-9 to TRBJ2-3; tentative D call: TRBD1 (6 bases). V shed 5 bases and J shed 2 bases, with 14 bases lying between them. The CDR3 covers 15 residues. Per the germline V gene, CDR1 is SEHNR and CDR2 is FQNEAQ (reference sequence). The DNA for the CDR3 is TGTGCCAGCAGCCTCCGACAGGCATACACAGATACGCAGTATTTT. Translation gives CASSLRQAYTDTQYF. Full variable domain (remainder filled in from reference TRBV7-9 and TRBJ2-3): DTGVSQNPRHKITKRGQNVTFRCDPISEHNRLYWYRQTLGQGPEFLTYFQNEAQLEKSRLLSDRFSAERPKGSFSTLEIQRTEQGDSAMYLCASSLRQAYTDTQYFGPGTRLTVL.

In this sample, this clonotype turned up many times. The chain has TRBV7-2 and TRBJ2-7; D call uncertain. From germline, CDR1 is SGHTA and CDR2 FQGNSA. There are 12 residues in the CDR3. V shed 3 bases and J shed 6 bases, with 9 bases lying between them. CDR3 residues: CASSFVAAEQYF. The CDR3 DNA reads as TGTGCCAGCAGCTTTGTTGCAGCCGAGCAGTACTTC.

Here the CDR3 DNA reads TGTGCCAGCAGTGCCGGACAGGGGTCAGATACGCAGTATTTT. This gives the protein CASSAGQGSDTQYF. V gene TRBV6-5 combines with J gene TRBJ2-3; 9 nucleotides agree with TRBD1. J was trimmed by 4 bases and V by 5 bases; bases with no gene match: 4. Germline CDR1 and CDR2: MNHEY and SVGAGI. This CDR3 is 14 amino acids long.

The rearrangement uses TRBV29-1 and TRBJ1-2; D is perhaps TRBD1 (5 bases). V lost 4 bases, J lost 0 bases, and 15 bases lay in between. CDR3 length: 15 amino acids. The germline gives CDR1 SQVTM, CDR2 ANQGSEA. Here the CDR3 reads CSVVYRKSPNYGYTF. The CDR3 nucleotides read TGCAGCGTTGTTTACAGGAAATCCCCTAACTATGGCTACACCTTC.

The rearrangement joins TRBV6-4 to TRBJ2-7, with 7 bases lining up with TRBD2. This CDR3 comprises 13 residues. Trimming removed 6 bases from V and 5 bases from J; junction bases left unmatched: 7. In germline, CDR1 is MRHNA, CDR2 SNTAGT. The CDR3 DNA sequence: TGTGCCAGCAGGGTACTAGCGCGCAACGAGCAGTACGTC. It yields the protein CASRVLARNEQYV.

The chain uses TRBV20-1 and TRBJ2-1; 11 nucleotides align to TRBD1. This CDR3 comprises 14 residues. V dropped 4 bases and J dropped 9; count of bases not matched to a gene: 8. Germline CDR1 and CDR2: DFQATT and SNEGSKA (reference sequence). The DNA for the CDR3 is TGCAGTGCTAAGGTTGGGACAGGGGGGCGTGAGCAGTTCTTC. Protein product: CSAKVGTGGREQFF.

In its sample, this clonotype was seen many times. V is TRBV5-1 and J is TRBJ2-1, with TRBD2 matching 9 bases. The CDR3 has 15 residues. V lost 3 bases and J lost 8; bases outside the gene matches: 9. CDR1 is SGHRS and CDR2 is YFSETQ in the germline V gene. The CDR3 DNA sequence: TGCGCCAGCAGCTGGGAGGGACTAGCTTTGGATGAGCAGTTCTTC. Protein: CASSWEGLALDEQFF.

In this sample, this clonotype turned up a few times. This rearrangement joins TRBV7-2 to TRBJ2-5; 7 bases are shared with TRBD2. V was clipped by 5 bases and J by 2 bases; unmatched bases: 23. Germline V gene lookup returns CDR1 SGHTA and CDR2 FQGNSA. The CDR3 runs 20 residues. This chain's CDR3 is CASSRRMTASGEPSQETQYF. CDR3 coding DNA: TGTGCCAGCAGCCGACGAATGACTGCCAGCGGGGAACCCTCTCAAGAGACCCAGTACTTC.

A few counts support this clonotype. The V call is TRBV9, the J call TRBJ1-6; D not certain. V lost 0 bases to trimming and J lost 7 bases, with 14 bases between them. This CDR3 is built from 16 residues. Germline CDR1 SGDLS, CDR2 YYNGEE. CDR3 sequence: CASSVEDGKVNSPLHF. The DNA of the CDR3 is TGTGCCAGCAGCGTAGAGGACGGGAAGGTCAATTCACCCCTCCACTTT.

Ten or more counts support this clonotype. The chain employs TRBV18 and TRBJ1-2, with 7 bases lining up with TRBD1. V shed 3 bases, J shed 6 bases, and the junction held 10 bases outside the gene matches. This CDR3 is built from 15 residues. CDR1 KGHSH and CDR2 LQKENI come from the germline V gene. The CDR3 loop is CASSPGTAPEDGYTF. CDR3 sequence (DNA): TGTGCCAGCTCACCCGGGACAGCCCCCGAGGATGGCTACACCTTC. The full variable domain, its missing parts supplied by reference TRBV18 and TRBJ1-2, is NAGVMQNPRHLVRRRGQEARLRCSPMKGHSHVYWYRQLPEEGLKFMVYLQKENIIDESGMPKERFSAEFPKEGPSILRIQQVVRGDSAAYFCASSPGTAPEDGYTFGSGTRLTVV.

This sequence joins TRBV5-6 and TRBJ2-6; 9 bases are shared with TRBD1. Germline loops: CDR1 SGHDT, CDR2 YYEEEE. This CDR3 region has 17 residues. The junction had 7 bases not matched to a gene; V was cut back by 4 bases and J by 2 bases. The CDR3 DNA sequence: TGTGCCAGCAGCCCTTCCGGGACAGGGACTGGGGCCAACGTCCTGACTTTC. The encoded protein is CASSPSGTGTGANVLTF.

This clonotype came up a few times. This sequence joins TRBV27 and TRBJ2-2; TRBD2 aligns across 7 bases. Germline V gives CDR1 MNHEY, CDR2 SMNVEV (reference sequence). V trimming: 0 bases; J trimming: 5 bases; junction bases outside the gene matches: 3. The CDR3 length is 15 residues. The chain's CDR3 is CASSLSLGGTGELFF. DNA for the CDR3: TGTGCCAGCAGTTTATCTCTGGGAGGGACCGGGGAGCTGTTTTTT.